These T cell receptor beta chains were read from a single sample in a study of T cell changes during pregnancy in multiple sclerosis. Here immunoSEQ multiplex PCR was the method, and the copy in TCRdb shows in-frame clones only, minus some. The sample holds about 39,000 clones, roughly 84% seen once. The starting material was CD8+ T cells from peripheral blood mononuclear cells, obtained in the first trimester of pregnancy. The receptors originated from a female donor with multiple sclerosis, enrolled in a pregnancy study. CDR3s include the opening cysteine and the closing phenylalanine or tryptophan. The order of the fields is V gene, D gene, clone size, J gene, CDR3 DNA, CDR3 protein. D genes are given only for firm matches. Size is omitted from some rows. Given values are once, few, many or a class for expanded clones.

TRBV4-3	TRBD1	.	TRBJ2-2	TGCGCCAGCAGCCAGACGACAGGGGGCTGGACCGGGGAGCTGTTTTTT	CASSQTTGGWTGELFF
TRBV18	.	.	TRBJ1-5	TGTGCCAGCTCACCAGGGCAGGGCGGACAGCCCCAGCATTTT	CASSPGQGGQPQHF
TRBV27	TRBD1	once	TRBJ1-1	TGTGCCAGCAGTTTATCGGGGGACAGTTTGAACACTGAAGCTTTCTTT	CASSLSGDSLNTEAFF
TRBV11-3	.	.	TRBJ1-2	TGTGCCAGCAGCCCCTGGCCGTTATATGGCTACACCTTC	CASSPWPLYGYTF
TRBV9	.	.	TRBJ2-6	TGTGCCAGCAGCGCGACCACGACAGTTAGCTCTGGGGCCAACGTCCTGACTTTC	CASSATTTVSSGANVLTF
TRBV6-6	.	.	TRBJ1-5	TGTGCCAGCCTCCAGGGGATTAGCAATCAGCCCCAGCATTTT	CASLQGISNQPQHF
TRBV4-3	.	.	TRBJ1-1	TGCGCCAGCAGCCAACCACCGGACGGGGGCACTGAAGCTTTCTTT	CASSQPPDGGTEAFF
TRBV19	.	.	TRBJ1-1	TGTGCCAGTAGTATAGGAGGGGAGGGAAACACTGAAGCTTTCTTT	CASSIGGEGNTEAFF
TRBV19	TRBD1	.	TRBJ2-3	TGTGCCAGCCACAGGGGTGGGTTCGCAGATACGCAGTATTTT	CASHRGGFADTQYF
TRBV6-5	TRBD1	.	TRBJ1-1	TGTGCCAGCAGTTCGGCAGGGGGGTACACTGAAGCTTTCTTT	CASSSAGGYTEAFF
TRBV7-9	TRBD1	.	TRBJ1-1	TGTGCCAGCAGCCCTAGGGACAGACGGGGTGAAGCTTTCTTT	CASSPRDRRGEAFF
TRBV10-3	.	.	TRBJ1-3	TGTGCCATACTACAGGGTGAGGAAAACACCATATATTTT	CAILQGEENTIYF
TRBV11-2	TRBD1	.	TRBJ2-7	TGTGCCAGCAGCAAGACAGGGAACTCCTACGAGCAGTACTTC	CASSKTGNSYEQYF
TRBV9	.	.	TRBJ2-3	TGTGCCAGCAGCTCCAGACTAGTGGAGGGGCAGTATTTT	CASSSRLVEGQYF
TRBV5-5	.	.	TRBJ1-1	TGTGCCAGCACCCAGGGGAACTTGAACACTGAAGCTTTCTTT	CASTQGNLNTEAFF
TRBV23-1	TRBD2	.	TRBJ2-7	TGCGCCAGCCGAATCGGGGGGACGGTCTTCTACGAGCAGTACTTC	CASRIGGTVFYEQYF
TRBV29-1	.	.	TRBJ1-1	TGCAGCGCCTGGACTGTCACTGAAGCTTTCTTT	CSAWTVTEAFF